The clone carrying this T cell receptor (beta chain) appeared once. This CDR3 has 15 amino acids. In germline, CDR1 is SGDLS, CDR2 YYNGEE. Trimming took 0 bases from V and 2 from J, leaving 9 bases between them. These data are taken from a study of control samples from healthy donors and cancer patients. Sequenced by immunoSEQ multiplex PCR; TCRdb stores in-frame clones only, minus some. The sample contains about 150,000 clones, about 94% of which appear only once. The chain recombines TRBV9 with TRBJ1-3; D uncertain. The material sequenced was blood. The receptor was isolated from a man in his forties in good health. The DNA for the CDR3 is TGTGCCAGCAGCGTAGGGTCAGGACCTGGAAACACCATATATTTT. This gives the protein CASSVGSGPGNTIYF.